These T cell receptor beta chains were read from a single sample in a study of CD8+ T cells in alopecia areata. Repertoires were generated with immunoSEQ multiplex PCR, while TCRdb's copy carries only in-frame clones and drops some. The repertoire includes under 200,000 clones, less than 70% of them detected once, and approximately 15% sits in the top ten. The specimen comprised CD4+ T cells sorted from blood, sampled at week 24, from a patient treated with tofacitinib. These receptor sequences come from a human donor with alopecia areata. Each CDR3 is given with its conserved first and last residue. Each record gives: V gene, clone size, D gene, J gene, CDR3 protein, CDR3 DNA. A D gene is named only where the DNA matches it firmly. Clone size, where shown, is once, few, many, or a class for clones that have expanded.

>TRBV5-1|-|TRBD1|TRBJ2-2
CASSAQPGTGDTGELFF
TGCGCCAGCAGCGCGCAACCCGGGACAGGGGACACCGGGGAGCTGTTTTTT
>TRBV30|-|TRBD2|TRBJ2-7
CAWTRTSLHFEQYF
TGTGCCTGGACCCGGACTAGCCTTCACTTTGAGCAGTACTTC
>TRBV6-5|-|-|TRBJ1-5
CASSYVPNQPQHF
TGTGCCAGCAGTTACGTGCCGAATCAGCCCCAGCATTTT
>TRBV30|few|-|TRBJ1-5
CAWSGRANQPQHF
TGTGCCTGGAGTGGAAGGGCTAATCAGCCCCAGCATTTT
>TRBV4-1|-|-|TRBJ2-1
CASSQGVGGLHEQFF
TGCGCCAGCAGCCAAGGAGTAGGTGGACTCCATGAGCAGTTCTTC
>TRBV4-1|-|-|TRBJ1-2
CASSLLSGDRENYGYTF
TGCGCCAGCAGCCTCCTAAGCGGAGACAGAGAAAACTATGGCTACACCTTC
>TRBV30|few|TRBD1|TRBJ1-5
CAWSLSDRVRNQPQHF
TGTGCCTGGAGTTTATCGGACAGGGTACGCAATCAGCCCCAGCATTTT
>TRBV27|-|TRBD1|TRBJ2-2
CASGGQAGELFF
TGTGCCAGCGGCGGACAGGCCGGGGAGCTGTTTTTT
>TRBV30|few|-|TRBJ1-4
CAWSAKTGEKLFF
TGTGCCTGGAGTGCTAAAACGGGGGAAAAACTGTTTTTT
>TRBV29-1|-|TRBD2|TRBJ2-1
CSDLAGGKFDEQFF
TGCAGCGACTTAGCGGGGGGTAAATTCGATGAGCAGTTCTTC
>TRBV6-5|-|-|TRBJ1-2
CASSAGAQANYGYTF
TGTGCCAGCAGTGCAGGGGCGCAAGCTAACTATGGCTACACCTTC
>TRBV2|once|-|TRBJ2-3
CASRGLTDTQYF
TGTGCCAGCAGAGGGCTGACAGATACGCAGTATTTT
>TRBV6-5|-|TRBD1|TRBJ2-5
CASSPRDSETQYF
TGTGCCAGCAGCCCCCGGGACAGTGAGACCCAGTACTTC
>TRBV18|-|TRBD1|TRBJ1-6
CASSPRLETGRNSPLHF
TGTGCCAGCTCACCACGTTTGGAGACAGGGCGGAATTCACCCCTCCACTTT
>TRBV15|-|-|TRBJ2-1
CATSTRFEQFF
TGTGCCACCAGCACGAGGTTTGAGCAGTTCTTC
>TRBV2|-|-|TRBJ1-5
CASSGRGAYQPQHF
TGTGCCAGCAGTGGGAGGGGGGCTTATCAGCCCCAGCATTTT
>TRBV9|few|-|TRBJ1-2
CASSLEGSGYGYTF
TGTGCCAGCAGCTTGGAGGGGTCCGGCTATGGCTACACCTTC
>TRBV4-2|-|TRBD2|TRBJ2-3
CASSQAPSGGQAGRTDTQYF
TGTGCCAGCAGCCAAGCCCCTAGCGGCGGCCAAGCGGGCCGCACAGATACGCAGTATTTT
>TRBV7-9|few|-|TRBJ1-3
CASSLGVGPGEAGNTIYF
TGTGCCAGCAGCTTAGGGGTCGGTCCAGGGGAGGCTGGAAACACCATATATTTT
>TRBV7-9|few|TRBD1|TRBJ2-7
CASSFQGAHEQYF
TGTGCCAGCAGCTTTCAGGGGGCCCACGAGCAGTACTTC
>TRBV29-1|-|-|TRBJ1-5
CSVTGDPNQPQHF
TGCAGCGTGACAGGAGACCCAAATCAGCCCCAGCATTTT
>TRBV29-1|-|-|TRBJ2-1
CSVEGGPFYNEQFF
TGCAGCGTTGAAGGTGGCCCGTTCTACAATGAGCAGTTCTTC
>TRBV5-1|-|-|TRBJ2-7
CASSWGGTVYEQYF
TGCGCCAGCAGCTGGGGCGGGACTGTATACGAGCAGTACTTC
>TRBV14|-|-|TRBJ2-1
CASSQVLRSSYNEQFF
TGTGCCAGCAGCCAAGTCCTTAGAAGCTCCTACAATGAGCAGTTCTTC
>TRBV7-3|few|TRBD1|TRBJ2-2
CASSLNRDRGPGELFF
TGTGCCAGCAGCTTAAATCGGGATAGGGGGCCCGGGGAGCTGTTTTTT
>TRBV6-1|-|-|TRBJ1-1
CASSERGAETEAFF
TGTGCCAGCAGTGAGAGGGGCGCGGAGACTGAAGCTTTCTTT
>TRBV10-3|few|-|TRBJ2-2
CAISPPVPGTGELFF
TGTGCCATCAGCCCCCCCGTCCCGGGCACCGGGGAGCTGTTTTTT
>TRBV28|few|TRBD1|TRBJ1-2
CASTPGQGGGYTF
TGTGCCAGCACCCCGGGACAGGGGGGTGGCTACACCTTC
>TRBV7-6|-|-|TRBJ2-7
CASSLGAVPYEQYF
TGTGCCAGCAGCTTAGGGGCGGTCCCCTACGAGCAGTACTTC
>TRBV29-1|-|-|TRBJ2-1
CSVKSGNEQFF
TGCAGCGTCAAGAGCGGCAATGAGCAGTTCTTC
>TRBV19|few|TRBD1|TRBJ1-6
CASQNRGSNSPLHF
TGTGCCAGCCAGAACAGGGGCAGCAATTCACCCCTCCACTTT
>TRBV29-1|-|-|TRBJ1-1
CSVEGLQGHTEAFF
TGCAGCGTTGAAGGCCTACAGGGTCACACTGAAGCTTTCTTT
>TRBV7-7|-|-|TRBJ2-2
CASRTGTANTGELFF
TGTGCCAGCAGAACCGGGACTGCGAACACCGGGGAGCTGTTTTTT
>TRBV6-1|-|-|TRBJ2-7
CASSSGRGGLYEQYF
TGTGCCAGCAGTTCAGGGAGGGGGGGCCTGTACGAGCAGTACTTC
>TRBV30|-|-|TRBJ1-5
CAWSYSNQPQHF
TGTGCCTGGAGCTATAGCAATCAGCCCCAGCATTTT
>TRBV9|few|TRBD2|TRBJ2-1
CASSVVGGGATNEQFF
TGTGCCAGCAGCGTAGTCGGCGGGGGGGCCACAAATGAGCAGTTCTTC
>TRBV23-1|few|-|TRBJ2-2
CASSQLQGWTGELFF
TGCGCCAGCAGTCAGCTACAGGGCTGGACCGGGGAGCTGTTTTTT
>TRBV10-3|many|-|TRBJ2-1
CATTGDLGGTNNEQFF
TGTGCCACCACCGGAGACCTTGGCGGGACCAACAATGAGCAGTTCTTC
>TRBV30|-|-|TRBJ1-1
CAWSVLGGSEAFF
TGTGCCTGGAGTGTACTGGGGGGGAGTGAAGCTTTCTTT
>TRBV29-1|-|-|TRBJ1-4
CSVEAGWSEKLFF
TGCAGCGTTGAAGCAGGGTGGAGTGAAAAACTGTTTTTT
>TRBV5-1|once|-|TRBJ1-5
CASSLGHGQPQHF
TGCGCCAGCAGCTTGGGACACGGTCAGCCCCAGCATTTT
>TRBV2|few|-|TRBJ1-5
CASCRGRNNQPQHF
TGTGCCAGCTGCCGCGGACGGAACAATCAGCCCCAGCATTTT
>TRBV14|-|TRBD1|TRBJ1-1
CASSQGGQGANTEAFF
TGTGCCAGCAGCCAAGGGGGGCAGGGGGCGAACACTGAAGCTTTCTTT
>TRBV19|-|-|TRBJ1-5
CASSMGWNQPQHF
TGTGCCAGTAGTATGGGGTGGAATCAGCCCCAGCATTTT
>TRBV2|-|TRBD1|TRBJ2-7
CASSKWDSPYEQYF
TGTGCCAGCAGTAAGTGGGACAGCCCCTACGAGCAGTACTTC
>TRBV9|many|-|TRBJ2-1
CASSAGGNYNEQFF
TGTGCCAGCAGCGCGGGGGGCAATTACAATGAGCAGTTCTTC
>TRBV27|-|-|TRBJ2-6
CASSLTGIGANVLTF
TGTGCCAGCAGTTTAACCGGGATTGGGGCCAACGTCCTGACTTTC
>TRBV2|-|-|TRBJ1-2
CASTEQGDGYTF
TGTGCCAGCACCGAACAGGGAGACGGCTACACCTTC
>TRBV5-6|-|-|TRBJ1-5
CASSTAQLRQHF
TGTGCCAGCAGCACCGCCCAATTGCGCCAGCATTTT
>TRBV29-1|once|-|TRBJ2-7
CSVDAGTSYEQYF
TGCAGCGTTGACGCCGGGACGTCCTACGAGCAGTACTTC